Ten or more counts support the clone carrying this T cell receptor (beta chain). Documented time point: patch test 1, 2 weeks after DPC sensitization. The treatment here: therapeutic diphenylcyclopropenone sensitization with weekly scalp DPC. Sequencing started from total RNA isolated from unfractionated whole blood. The sample belongs to a study of human T cells and chemical hapten exposure. TCRdb passed the RACE reads through MiXCR, listing each CDR3 protein once. The sample contains fewer than 50,000 distinct CDR3 sequences, under 4.5% of which appear only once. The CDR3 sequence is 12 residues long. Germline V gene data show CDR1 as DFQATT and CDR2 as SNEGSKA (reference sequence). Trimming shortened V by 6 bases and J by 2 bases, and 11 bases separated the two germline ends.

The specimen was whole blood, collected in connection with sensitization to the hapten diphenylcyclopropenone (DPC). The source of this sequence is a man aged 45-65 years with alopecia areata. Some clones in this sample may be carry-over from other donors' samples. The chain couples TRBV20-1 to TRBJ2-7, with no clear D. CDR3 nucleotides: TGCAGTGCACATAGGAGCCCCTACGAGCAGTACTTC. Amino acid sequence: CSAHRSPYEQYF.